This T cell receptor (beta chain) was observed in a study of blood T cell repertoires in COVID-19. On the study more broadly: In each case, the material was cDNA or gDNA derived from T cells, B-cell-depleted T cells, or PBMCs.

This clone was recorded only once. Original data processing: Amplification from reference gene primers served as the basis for estimated nucleated cell counts. Sequencing used immunoSEQ multiplex PCR; TCRdb keeps in-frame clones, though not all of them. The V and J calls and clone size are taken from that table; D and trimming were inferred from the DNA. The sample gives roughly 250,000 clones, around 89% of which show up once; approximately 0.84% is in the top ten. Material: peripheral blood. This receptor was taken from a young man with acute or convalescent COVID-19.

CDR3 in DNA: TGTGCCAGCAGGCATAGCGGGGGGGCGGGAGAGACCCAGTACTTC. Amino acids: CASRHSGGAGETQYF. The chain combines TRBV7-2 with TRBJ2-5; TRBD2 matches 11 bases. CDR1 SGHTA and CDR2 FQGNSA come from the germline V gene. The CDR3 spans 15 residues. V lost 6 bases and J lost 4; bases outside the gene matches: 7.